Sequencing of this TCR beta chain was carried out in a study of T cell clonotyping in hematopoietic cell transplantation. Note on this clone: No antigen is known for it.

Repertoires were generated with immunoSEQ multiplex PCR, while TCRdb's copy carries only in-frame clones and drops some. Among 30,000 to 45,000 clones listed, 80% to 90% were seen once. The CDR3 is 13 residues long. The V end lost 6 bases, the J end lost 3 bases, and 9 bases lay between the germline ends. Germline-derived CDR1 and CDR2 are MDHEN and SYDVKM. Study observations and caveats: Pathologically expanded recipient clonotypes increased progressively from day 30 to day 180 as diversity fell.

The clonotype comes from a woman aged 40 to 50 in good health. Some clones in this sample may be carry-over from other donors' samples. Material: peripheral blood mononuclear cells. V usage is TRBV28 and J usage is TRBJ2-1, with D tentatively TRBD1 (5 bases). CDR3 nucleotides: TGTGCCAGCAGAGCCACAGGCTACAATGAGCAGTTCTTC. Protein product: CASRATGYNEQFF.